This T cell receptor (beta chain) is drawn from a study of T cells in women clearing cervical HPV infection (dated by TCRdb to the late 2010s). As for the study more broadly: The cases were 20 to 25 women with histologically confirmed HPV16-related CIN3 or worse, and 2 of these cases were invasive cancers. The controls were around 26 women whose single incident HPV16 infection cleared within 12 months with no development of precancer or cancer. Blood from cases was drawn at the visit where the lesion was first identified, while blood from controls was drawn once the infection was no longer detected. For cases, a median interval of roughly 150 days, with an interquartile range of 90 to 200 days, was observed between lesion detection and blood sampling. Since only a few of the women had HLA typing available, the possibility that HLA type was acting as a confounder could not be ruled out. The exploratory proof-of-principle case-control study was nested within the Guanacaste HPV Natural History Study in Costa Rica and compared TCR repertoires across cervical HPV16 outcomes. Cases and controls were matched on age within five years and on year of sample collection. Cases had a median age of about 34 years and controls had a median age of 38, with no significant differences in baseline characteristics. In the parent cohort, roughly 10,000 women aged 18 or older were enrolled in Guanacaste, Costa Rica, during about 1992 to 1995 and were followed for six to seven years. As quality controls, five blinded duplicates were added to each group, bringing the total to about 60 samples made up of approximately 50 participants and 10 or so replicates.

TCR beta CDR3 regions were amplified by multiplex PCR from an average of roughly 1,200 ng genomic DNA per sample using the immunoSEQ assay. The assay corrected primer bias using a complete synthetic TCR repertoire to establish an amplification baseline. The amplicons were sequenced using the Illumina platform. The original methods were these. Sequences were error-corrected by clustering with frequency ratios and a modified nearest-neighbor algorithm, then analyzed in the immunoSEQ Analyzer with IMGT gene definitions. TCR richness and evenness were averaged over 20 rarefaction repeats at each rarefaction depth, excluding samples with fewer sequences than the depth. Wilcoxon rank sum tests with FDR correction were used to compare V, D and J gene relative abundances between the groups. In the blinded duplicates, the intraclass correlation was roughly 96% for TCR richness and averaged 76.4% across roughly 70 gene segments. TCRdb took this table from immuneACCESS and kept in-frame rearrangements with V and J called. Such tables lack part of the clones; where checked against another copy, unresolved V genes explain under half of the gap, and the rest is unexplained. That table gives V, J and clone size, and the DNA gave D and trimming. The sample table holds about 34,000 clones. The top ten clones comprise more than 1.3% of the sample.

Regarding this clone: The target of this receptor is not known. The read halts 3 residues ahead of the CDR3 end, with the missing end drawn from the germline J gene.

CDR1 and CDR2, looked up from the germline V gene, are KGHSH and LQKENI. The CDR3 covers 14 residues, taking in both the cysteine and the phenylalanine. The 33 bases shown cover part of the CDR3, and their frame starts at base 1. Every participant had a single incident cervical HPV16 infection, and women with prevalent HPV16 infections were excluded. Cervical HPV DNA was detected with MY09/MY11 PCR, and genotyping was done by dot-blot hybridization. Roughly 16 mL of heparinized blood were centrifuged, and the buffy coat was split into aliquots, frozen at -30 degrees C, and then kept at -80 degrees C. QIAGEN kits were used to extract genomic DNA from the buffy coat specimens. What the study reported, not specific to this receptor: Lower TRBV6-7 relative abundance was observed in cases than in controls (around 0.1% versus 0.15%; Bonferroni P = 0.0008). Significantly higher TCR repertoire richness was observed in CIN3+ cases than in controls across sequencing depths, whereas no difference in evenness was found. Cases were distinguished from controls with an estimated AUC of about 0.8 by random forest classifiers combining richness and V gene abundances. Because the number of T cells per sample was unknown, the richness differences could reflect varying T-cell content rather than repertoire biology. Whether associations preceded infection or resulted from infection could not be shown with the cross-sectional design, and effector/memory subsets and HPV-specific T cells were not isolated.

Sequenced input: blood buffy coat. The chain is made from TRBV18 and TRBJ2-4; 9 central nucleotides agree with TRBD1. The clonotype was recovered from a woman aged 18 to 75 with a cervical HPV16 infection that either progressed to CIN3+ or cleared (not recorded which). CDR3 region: CASSPSGTGFGQYF. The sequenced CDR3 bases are TGTGCCAGCTCACCATCAGGGACAGGGTTCGGT.